The present T cell receptor beta chain was sequenced within a study of blood T cell repertoires in COVID-19. About the study: The United States, Italy and Spain provided the acute and convalescent COVID-19 samples. Nucleic acid was either cDNA or gDNA, and it came from T cells, B-cell-depleted T cells, or PBMCs.

Authors' analysis steps: The authors estimated nucleated cell counts from reference gene primer amplification. Sequencing used immunoSEQ multiplex PCR; TCRdb keeps in-frame clones, though not all of them. V and J calls and clone size are copied from that table; D and trimming were computed from the DNA. The data show over 150,000 clones, around 80% seen once. V dropped 1 base and J dropped 2 bases, with 15 bases sitting between them. Germline CDR1 PRHDT, CDR2 FYEKMQ (reference sequence). The CDR3 is 16 residues long. This receptor was obtained from a woman between 65 and 79 years old who had recovered from COVID-19. Sequencing was performed on peripheral blood. V and J are TRBV13 and TRBJ2-7, with a weak D call TRBD1 (6 bases). The CDR3 here is CASSLVVGARPYEQYF. DNA of the CDR3: TGTGCCAGCAGCTTAGTCGTGGGGGCCCGTCCCTACGAGCAGTACTTC.